This TCR beta chain was identified in a study of PD-1 blockade in classical Hodgkin lymphoma. Findings and caveats of the study: TCR diversity in CD4+, not CD8+, cells rose significantly by C4D1. Baseline diversity resembling that of newly diagnosed patients was seen in complete responders. Baseline TCR diversity was reportedly lower in newly diagnosed patients than in healthy donors. It was reported as lower still in relapsed/refractory patients. Whatever underlies the repertoire differences (possibly disease activity or prior therapy) remains undefined.

Generated by immunoSEQ multiplex PCR, the TCRdb table keeps only in-frame clones and is missing some. In the table there are about 26,000 clones, roughly two thirds of which are singletons. This clone showed up just a few times. The antigen is unknown. Each patient relapsed following autologous stem cell transplantation, and prior brentuximab vedotin exposure differed. The CDR3 length is 13 residues. The germline gives CDR1 LNHDA, CDR2 SQIVND (reference sequence). V dropped 5 bases and J dropped 6 bases, with 12 bases sitting between them. J is TRBJ2-3 and V is TRBV19; D gene unclear. This TCR came from a human donor with classical Hodgkin lymphoma. Sample: peripheral blood mononuclear cells (PBMCs), taken before the second cycle of nivolumab. The DNA for the CDR3 is TGTGCCAGTAGTGCCGGCCCCCCCGATACGCAGTATTTT. Residues: CASSAGPPDTQYF.